The 22 T cell receptor beta chains below were found in one sample sequenced in a study of shared clonotypes between healthy human individuals. Generated by immunoSEQ multiplex PCR, the TCRdb table keeps only in-frame clones and is missing some. The sample has 2 million to 3 million clones; over 85% are singletons. Sample: naive CD4+ T cells from PBMCs. Indicated subset: CD45RA+ positively selected. Source of these receptors: a man between 18 and 29 years old in good health. Some clones in this sample may be carry-over from other donors' samples.

The chain recombines TRBV4-2 with TRBJ2-1; D is unclear. V was trimmed by 0 bases and J by 6 bases, leaving 18 bases between them. Germline V gene data show CDR1 as LGHNA and CDR2 as YNFKEQ. This CDR3 has 17 amino acids. In nucleotides, the CDR3 is TGTGCCAGCAGCCAAGACGTCTCTAGAGGAAGGAGCAATGAGCAGTTCTTC. This sequence encodes CASSQDVSRGRSNEQFF.

This rearrangement joins TRBV19 to TRBJ1-5; the match to TRBD1 covers 11 bases. After removal of 8 bases from V and 5 bases from J, the junction contained 2 bases not matched to a gene. The germline V gene has CDR1 LNHDA and CDR2 SQIVND (reference sequence). The CDR3 runs to 13 residues. This chain's CDR3 is CASRDRGYQPQHF. CDR3 DNA: TGTGCCAGTCGGGACAGGGGGTATCAGCCCCAGCATTTT.

On this clone: This sample includes further DNA sequences coding for the same CDR3. This chain uses TRBV30 with TRBJ2-6; D gene uncertain. Between the trimmed V and J ends, which lost 3 bases and 1 base, there was a span of 4 bases. The CDR3 is made up of 13 amino acids. Germline CDR1 reads GTSNPN; CDR2 reads SVGIG (reference sequence). This chain's CDR3 is CAWRGSGANVLTF. Written as DNA, the CDR3 is TGTGCCTGGAGAGGTTCTGGGGCCAACGTCCTGACTTTC. The full variable domain, in which reference TRBV30 and TRBJ2-6 provide the parts outside the CDR3, is SQTIHQWPATLVQPVGSPLSLECTVEGTSNPNLYWYRQAAGRGLQLLFYSVGIGQISSEVPQNLSASRPQDRQFILSSKKLLLSDSGFYLCAWRGSGANVLTFGAGSRLTVL.

The chain employs TRBV7-2 and TRBJ2-5; D call uncertain. The CDR3 covers 14 residues. Trimming shortened V by 5 bases and J by 4 bases, and 14 bases separated the two germline ends. Germline V CDR1 and CDR2: SGHTA, FQGNSA. CDR3 nucleotides: TGTGCCAGCAGCCCGGGCCGCTCACCAGAGACCCAGTACTTC. Protein sequence: CASSPGRSPETQYF.

The chain combines TRBV6-6 with TRBJ2-1, with D unresolved. CDR1 is MNHNY, CDR2 SVGAGI, per germline (reference sequence). The V end lost 2 bases, the J end lost 7 bases, and 6 bases lay between the germline ends. The CDR3 is 12 residues long. The CDR3 reads CASSYPENEQFF. In nucleotides, the CDR3 is TGTGCCAGCAGTTACCCGGAAAATGAGCAGTTCTTC.

The chain combines TRBV4-3 with TRBJ2-7; D is unresolved. Trimming cost V 0 bases and J 5 bases, with 8 bases left between them. The germline gives CDR1 LGHNA, CDR2 YSLEER. This CDR3 spans 13 amino acids. CDR3 sequence (DNA): TGCGCCAGCAGCCAAGATCACCCTGACGAGCAGTACTTC. Translation gives CASSQDHPDEQYF.

J is TRBJ1-4 and V is TRBV4-3; the D is unclear. Germline loops: CDR1 LGHNA, CDR2 YSLEER. The CDR3 totals 16 residues. With 4 bases removed from V and 2 bases from J, the gap between germline ends came to 14 bases. The CDR3 DNA follows: TGCGCCAGCAGCCCCCGTGAAGGGAGGACTAATGAAAAACTGTTTTTT. Its protein is CASSPREGRTNEKLFF.

The V and J genes are TRBV7-6 and TRBJ1-4; no clear D gene. Per the germline V gene, CDR1 is SGHVS and CDR2 is FNYEAQ. CDR3 length: 14 residues. Between the trimmed V and J ends, which lost 6 bases and 7 bases, there was a span of 15 bases. The DNA of the CDR3 is TGTGCCAGCAGATTCAAAATACAGTCTGAAAAACTGTTTTTT. Amino acids: CASRFKIQSEKLFF.

The genes are TRBV28 and TRBJ2-3, with 13 bases fitting TRBD2. The germline V gene encodes CDR1 MDHEN and CDR2 SYDVKM. V was clipped by 6 bases and J by 2 bases; unmatched bases: 11. There are 18 residues in the CDR3. CDR3 nucleotides: TGTGCCAGCAGCCCGAGACTAGCGGGAGGCCGCTTCACAGATACGCAGTATTTT. It codes for CASSPRLAGGRFTDTQYF.

The CDR3 coding sequence is TGCGCCAGCAGCTTAATCGTTGGTAACCAAGAGACCCAGTACTTC. Translation gives CASSLIVGNQETQYF. The chain has TRBV5-1 and TRBJ2-5; unclear D gene. Trimming stripped 2 bases from V and 0 bases from J, with 11 bases between. This CDR3 has 15 amino acids. Germline V lookup: CDR1 SGHRS, CDR2 YFSETQ.

The chain has TRBV7-2 and TRBJ2-7; 14 bases line up with TRBD2. V lost 5 bases to trimming and J lost 6 bases; unmatched junction nucleotides: 12. The CDR3 spans 17 residues. Per the germline V gene, CDR1 is SGHTA and CDR2 is FQGNSA. CDR3 in DNA: TGTGCCAGCAGCCTAACGCAACGACTAGCGGGAGGGCTCGAGCAGTACTTC. Amino acid sequence: CASSLTQRLAGGLEQYF.

The chain uses TRBV4-2 and TRBJ2-3; 13 positions match TRBD2. CDR1 and CDR2 from the germline V gene are LGHNA and YNFKEQ. V dropped 0 bases and J dropped 5; count of bases not matched to a gene: 5. The CDR3 has 17 residues. DNA for the CDR3: TGTGCCAGCAGCCAAGAGGGACTAGCGGGATCGGGAGATACGCAGTATTTT. Its protein product is CASSQEGLAGSGDTQYF.

The V and J genes are TRBV7-9 and TRBJ2-7; maybe TRBD1 (5 bases). V gave up 5 bases and J gave up 4 bases, with 9 bases separating them. This CDR3 spans 12 amino acids. Germline V lookup: CDR1 SEHNR, CDR2 FQNEAQ (reference sequence). DNA for the CDR3: TGTGCCAGCAGCCGGTACAGGTACGAGCAGTACTTC. The encoded protein is CASSRYRYEQYF.

V usage is TRBV5-1 and J usage is TRBJ2-3; no reliable D call. Trimming took 0 bases from V and 1 from J, leaving 9 bases between them. The CDR3 is 15 amino acids. Germline CDR1 reads SGHRS; CDR2 reads YFSETQ. CDR3 sequence (DNA): TGCGCCAGCAGCTTGGGGGCCCCGGGCACAGATACGCAGTATTTT. Translated, it gives CASSLGAPGTDTQYF.

The V gene is TRBV27, the J gene TRBJ2-1, with a weak D call TRBD1 (6 bases). V lost 5 bases to trimming and J lost 1 base, with 18 bases between them. Germline loops: CDR1 MNHEY, CDR2 SMNVEV (reference sequence). The CDR3 has 17 amino acids. DNA for the CDR3: TGTGCCAGCAGTCTGAGGGGGACCGGTATTTCCTACAATGAGCAGTTCTTC. It specifies CASSLRGTGISYNEQFF.

This rearrangement joins TRBV5-1 to TRBJ2-1; 13 nucleotides match TRBD2. Germline V gene data show CDR1 as SGHRS and CDR2 as YFSETQ. The CDR3 is 17 residues long. V was clipped by 4 bases and J by 4 bases; unmatched bases: 8. The CDR3 DNA follows: TGCGCCAGCAGCACCGGGACTAGCGGGGTAATATACAATGAGCAGTTCTTC. Protein product: CASSTGTSGVIYNEQFF.

The chain employs TRBV5-4 and TRBJ2-7; 8 nucleotides agree with TRBD2. Germline V gene data show CDR1 as SGHNT and CDR2 as YYREEE (reference sequence). J lost 6 bases, V lost 0 bases, and 5 bases had no gene match. The CDR3 runs to 14 residues. CDR3 DNA: TGTGCCAGCAGCTTGGAGGGACTAGGTGCCGAGCAGTACTTC. Translated, it gives CASSLEGLGAEQYF.

This chain joins TRBV4-2 and TRBJ2-3; D ambiguous. Per germline, CDR1 LGHNA and CDR2 YNFKEQ. This CDR3 comprises 15 residues. Between the trimmed V and J ends, which lost 0 bases and 0 bases, there was a span of 7 bases. The DNA for the CDR3 is TGTGCCAGCAGCCAAGAGAGGCATAGCACAGATACGCAGTATTTT. It is translated as CASSQERHSTDTQYF.

V gene TRBV19 combines with J gene TRBJ2-6; TRBD1 might be the D (6 bases). This CDR3 comprises 18 residues. V dropped 3 bases and J dropped 0 bases, with 15 bases sitting between them. Germline V gene sequence: CDR1 LNHDA, CDR2 SQIVND (reference sequence). The CDR3 protein is CASSIPTGYSSGANVLTF. The CDR3 DNA is TGTGCCAGTAGTATCCCGACAGGTTATAGCTCTGGGGCCAACGTCCTGACTTTC. Variable domain in full (rest from reference TRBV19 and TRBJ2-6): DGGITQSPKYLFRKEGQNVTLSCEQNLNHDAMYWYRQDPGQGLRLIYYSQIVNDFQKGDIAEGYSVSREKKESFPLTVTSAQKNPTAFYLCASSIPTGYSSGANVLTFGAGSRLTVL.

On this clone itself: In the same sample, other DNA sequences code for this CDR3. This chain uses TRBV5-1 with TRBJ1-3; D remains unclear. The CDR3 has 11 amino acids. V shed 2 bases and J shed 3 bases, with 0 bases lying between them. CDR1 and CDR2 (germline): SGHRS, YFSETQ. CDR3 sequence: CASSFGNTIYF. CDR3 bases: TGCGCCAGCAGCTTTGGAAACACCATATATTTT.

J is TRBJ2-7 and V is TRBV18; 10 nucleotides line up with TRBD2. The CDR3 loop spans 14 amino acids. J was trimmed by 6 bases and V by 8 bases; bases with no gene match: 10. Germline V lookup: CDR1 KGHSH, CDR2 LQKENI. This CDR3 is CASRPSGSTFEQYF. DNA for the CDR3: TGTGCCAGCCGTCCTAGCGGGAGCACGTTCGAGCAGTACTTC.

The chain uses TRBV5-1 and TRBJ1-1; D is uncertain. The V end lost 1 base, the J end lost 4 bases, and 8 bases lay between the germline ends. The CDR3 covers 13 residues. Germline CDR1 is SGHRS and CDR2 is YFSETQ. CDR3 protein: CASSLPIGTEAFF. The CDR3 DNA is TGCGCCAGCAGCTTGCCTATTGGCACTGAAGCTTTCTTT. Filled out from reference TRBV5-1 and TRBJ1-1, the complete variable domain reads KAGVTQTPRYLIKTRGQQVTLSCSPISGHRSVSWYQQTPGQGLQFLFEYFSETQRNKGNFPGRFSGRQFSNSRSEMNVSTLELGDSALYLCASSLPIGTEAFFGQGTRLTVV.